This entry is about one T cell receptor beta chain. This clone was recorded a few times. Its binding antigen is unknown. No per-base quality is available; no much larger clone lies one base away. Patients with a history of autoimmune disease or receiving systemic immunosuppression were excluded from the trial. Peripheral blood for TCR sequencing was collected from all dose cohorts at baseline, on cycle 4 day 1, and on cycle 7 day 1. Samples came from an open-label, multicenter, first-in-human phase I dose-escalation trial of ivuxolimab. Adults with locally advanced or metastatic head and neck squamous cell, hepatocellular, melanoma or renal cell carcinoma were enrolled in the trial. Before TCR sequencing, CD4+ T cells and CD8+ T cells from peripheral blood were sorted into separate populations. Genomic DNA was isolated from the sorted cells so that the TCRbeta CDR3 region could be sequenced. The immunoSEQ Assay was used to sequence the TCRbeta CDR3 regions. The clones in this table, taken by TCRdb from immuneACCESS, are in-frame only. Not every clone is retained; where verified, under half of the shortfall comes from an unresolved V gene, and the cause of the rest is unknown. Here the sample has 100,000 or so clones; around 89% occur a single time. Of the sample, about 0.15% is held by the ten largest clones.

The data originate from a study of OX40 agonist ivuxolimab in advanced cancers. Regarding the study in general: Ivuxolimab was an agonistic, fully human IgG2 monoclonal antibody directed against OX40 (CD134), a costimulatory receptor. Intravenous ivuxolimab was administered to patients every 2 weeks at six dose levels: 0.01, 0.1, 0.3, 1.5, 3 and 10 mg/kg. Of the roughly 51 patients in dose escalation, about 20 had hepatocellular carcinoma, some 15 had melanoma, 9 had renal cell carcinoma and 9 had head and neck cancer. A male proportion of 82.7% and a mean age of approximately 60 years, ranging from about 20 to 85, were recorded for the dose-escalation cohort. Patients were allowed to have had prior anti-PD-1, anti-PD-L1 or anti-CTLA-4 therapy, and around two fifths of the dose-escalation patients had been treated with checkpoint inhibitors. Partial responses were achieved by three dose-escalation patients, of whom one had hepatocellular carcinoma and two had cutaneous melanoma. Peripheral TCRbeta sequencing aimed to test whether ivuxolimab altered TCR sequence diversity and caused clonal T-cell expansion. The paper reports the monotherapy dose-escalation portion (N of about 54 patients) of the phase I ivuxolimab trial. Study-wide conclusions, independent of this receptor: After ivuxolimab, expanded clones were on average more numerous among CD8+ T cells than among CD4+ T cells. Partial responders in the 0.1-3.0 mg/kg groups had among the lowest normalized peripheral clonal expansion, especially among CD8+ T cells. Low levels of normalized T-cell clonal expansion were also seen in some patients who did not respond. Antigen specificity was not determined for the clonally expanded peripheral T cells. At doses from 0.1 to 3.0 mg/kg, clonal expansion was seen in both CD4+ and CD8+ blood T cells between baseline and week 6.

The sequencing here drew on CD4+ or CD8+ T cells sorted from blood, taken in a trial of the OX40 agonist ivuxolimab. The sequence was obtained from an adult with an advanced solid tumor such as melanoma, head and neck, liver or kidney cancer.

This receptor carries the CDR3 CASSGQGPHEQYF. Read as DNA, the sequence is TGTGCCAGCAGTGGGCAGGGCCCCCACGAGCAGTACTTC. This chain joins TRBV2 to TRBJ2-7; matching of 5 bases hints at TRBD1 as the D gene. V lost 4 bases and J lost 5 bases; the stretch between them is 12 bases long. The CDR3 contains 13 residues, cysteine and phenylalanine counted. Here the CDR3 DNA is all that survives: 39 bases in frame from base 1. Looking up the germline V gene yields CDR1 SNHLY and CDR2 FYNNEI.